Each of the 18 T cell receptor beta chains below was sequenced from the same sample in a study of T cell changes during pregnancy in multiple sclerosis. The repertoire was sequenced with immunoSEQ multiplex PCR; TCRdb's copy has only in-frame clones and lacks some. The sample has roughly 100,000 clones; about 91% are singletons. Sequences were derived from peripheral blood, sampled after pregnancy. The source is a female donor with multiple sclerosis, enrolled in a pregnancy study.

The chain links TRBV13 to TRBJ1-3; D remains unclear. The CDR3 loop spans 15 amino acids. CDR1 is PRHDT and CDR2 is FYEKMQ in the germline V gene (reference sequence). V lost 4 bases to trimming and J lost 0 bases, with 10 bases between them. CDR3: CASSSRLSSGNTIYF. CDR3 coding DNA: TGTGCCAGCAGCTCCCGTCTGAGCTCTGGAAACACCATATATTTT.

The chain is built from TRBV6-5 and TRBJ1-2; 10 bases line up with TRBD1. Trimming cost V 9 bases and J 6 bases; bases outside gene matches: 7. Looked up from germline, CDR1 is MNHEY and CDR2 is SVGAGI. This CDR3 contains 13 residues. DNA of the CDR3: TGTGCCAGTAGGGGCGACAGGGGGCATGGCTACACCTTC. Residues: CASRGDRGHGYTF.

The chain employs TRBV4-1 and TRBJ2-5, with TRBD2 identical over 13 bases. This CDR3 has 16 amino acids. Per the germline V gene, CDR1 is MGHRA and CDR2 is YSYEKL. Trimming took 3 bases from V and 5 from J; bases not matched to a gene: 6. CDR3 loop: CASSHSLAGGEETQYF. The CDR3 nucleotides read TGCGCCAGCAGCCACTCACTAGCGGGGGGGGAGGAGACCCAGTACTTC.

The rearrangement joins TRBV9 to TRBJ2-2, with D hard to call. The CDR3 loop spans 15 amino acids. Germline-derived CDR1 and CDR2 are SGDLS and YYNGEE. The ends were cut back, 0 bases at V and 1 base at J, with 7 bases in the middle. The CDR3 sequence is CASSVVPGNTGELFF. Here the CDR3 DNA reads TGTGCCAGCAGCGTAGTTCCCGGGAACACCGGGGAGCTGTTTTTT.

The chain links TRBV15 to TRBJ1-2; no definite D call. The germline V and J ends were trimmed by 1 base and 2 bases, with 5 bases remaining between them. This CDR3 contains 13 residues. Germline lookup yields CDR1 LNHNV and CDR2 YYDKDF (reference sequence). The CDR3 bases are TGTGCCACCAGCAGAGGGAGGAACTATGGCTACACCTTC. It yields the protein CATSRGRNYGYTF.

The chain combines TRBV18 with TRBJ1-1; 8 nucleotides line up with TRBD1. The CDR3 has 14 residues. Germline values: CDR1 KGHSH, CDR2 LQKENI. Germline trimming cut 2 bases from V and 5 bases from J; bases unmatched to any gene: 4. The CDR3 region is CASSPTGGRTEAFF. The CDR3 coding sequence is TGTGCCAGCTCACCAACAGGGGGTAGGACTGAAGCTTTCTTT.

This clone has a single count. CDR3 in amino acids: CASSQGVGVNTEAFF. In DNA form, the CDR3 reads TGTGCCAGCAGCCAAGGGGTAGGGGTGAACACTGAAGCTTTCTTT. The chain combines TRBV4-2 with TRBJ1-1; perhaps TRBD1 as D (5 bases). This CDR3 is 15 amino acids long. Germline lookup yields CDR1 LGHNA and CDR2 YNFKEQ. Trimming removed 1 base from V and 0 bases from J, with 9 bases in between.

CDR3: CASSVDGGEETQYF. The DNA for the CDR3 is TGTGCCAGCAGCGTAGATGGCGGGGAAGAGACCCAGTACTTC. The V gene is TRBV9, the J gene TRBJ2-5, with D possibly being TRBD2 (6 bases). This CDR3 is 14 amino acids long. Germline loops: CDR1 SGDLS, CDR2 YYNGEE. The V end lost 0 bases, the J end lost 3 bases, and 9 bases lay between the germline ends.

The rearrangement joins TRBV9 to TRBJ1-1, with D possibly being TRBD1 (6 bases). V lost 4 bases, J lost 1 base, and 8 bases lay in between. This CDR3 has 13 residues. Per germline, CDR1 SGDLS and CDR2 YYNGEE. The chain's CDR3 is CASSKQGNTEAFF. In DNA form, the CDR3 reads TGTGCCAGCAGCAAACAGGGGAACACTGAAGCTTTCTTT.

The CDR3 DNA reads TGTGCCAGTAGTCGGTCATCCATAAAGAACACTGAAGCTTTCTTT. This encodes CASSRSSIKNTEAFF. This chain connects TRBV19 to TRBJ1-1; D gene ambiguous. The germline V gene encodes CDR1 LNHDA and CDR2 SQIVND (reference sequence). V was shortened by 5 bases and J by 1 base, with 14 bases between the two germline ends. The CDR3 runs to 15 residues.

The genes are TRBV7-3 and TRBJ2-2; D may be TRBD1 (6 bases). CDR1 and CDR2 from the germline V gene are SGHTA and FQGTGA. The CDR3 consists of 14 residues. V lost 6 bases, J lost 5 bases, and 13 bases lay in between. CDR3 residues: CASRIQGSTGELFF. In DNA form, the CDR3 reads TGTGCCAGCAGAATACAGGGAAGTACCGGGGAGCTGTTTTTT. The full variable domain, its missing parts supplied by reference TRBV7-3 and TRBJ2-2, is GAGVSQTPSNKVTEKGKYVELRCDPISGHTALYWYRQSLGQGPEFLIYFQGTGAADDSGLPNDRFFAVRPEGSVSTLKIQRTERGDSAVYLCASRIQGSTGELFFGEGSRLTVL.

DNA for the CDR3: TGTGCCATCAGTGAACCCGTACCCCTCGGCGGGGAGCTGTTTTTT. Amino acid sequence: CAISEPVPLGGELFF. The J gene is TRBJ2-2, the V gene TRBV10-3; no clear D. Deletions cut 3 bases from V and 7 bases from J, with 15 bases between. The CDR3 is made up of 15 amino acids. The germline V gene has CDR1 ENHRY and CDR2 SYGVKD.

The chain has TRBV18 and TRBJ2-7; 7 bases agree with TRBD2. Germline V CDR1 and CDR2: KGHSH, LQKENI. Trimming removed 1 base from V and 3 bases from J; junction bases left unmatched: 3. CDR3 size: 14 residues. CDR3 sequence: CASSPRTGGYEQYF. The DNA of the CDR3 is TGTGCCAGCTCACCACGGACGGGGGGCTACGAGCAGTACTTC. The full variable domain, rest sourced from reference TRBV18 and TRBJ2-7, is NAGVMQNPRHLVRRRGQEARLRCSPMKGHSHVYWYRQLPEEGLKFMVYLQKENIIDESGMPKERFSAEFPKEGPSILRIQQVVRGDSAAYFCASSPRTGGYEQYFGPGTRLTVT.

The chain recombines TRBV30 with TRBJ2-5; 12 bases fit TRBD2. CDR1 is GTSNPN, CDR2 SVGIG, per germline (reference sequence). Trimming removed 0 bases from V and 5 bases from J; junction bases left unmatched: 1. The CDR3 length is 14 residues. This CDR3 is CAWSVLAGGETQYF. The CDR3 coding sequence is TGTGCCTGGAGTGTACTAGCGGGAGGTGAGACCCAGTACTTC. Full variable domain (outside the CDR3, taken from reference TRBV30 and TRBJ2-5): SQTIHQWPATLVQPVGSPLSLECTVEGTSNPNLYWYRQAAGRGLQLLFYSVGIGQISSEVPQNLSASRPQDRQFILSSKKLLLSDSGFYLCAWSVLAGGETQYFGPGTRLLVL.

V is TRBV10-3 and J is TRBJ2-1, with a weak D call TRBD1 (6 bases). Trimming pared 3 bases from V and 6 bases from J, leaving 9 bases between. Germline-derived CDR1 and CDR2 are ENHRY and SYGVKD. The CDR3 spans 13 residues. The CDR3 reads CAISDRGGNEQFF. CDR3 coding DNA: TGTGCCATCAGTGACCGAGGGGGCAATGAGCAGTTCTTC.

The chain joins TRBV18 to TRBJ2-2, with TRBD2 matching over 13 bases. CDR1 is KGHSH and CDR2 is LQKENI in the germline V gene. J was trimmed by 5 bases and V by 3 bases; bases with no gene match: 3. CDR3 length equals 16 residues. The CDR3 DNA reads as TGTGCCAGCTCACCTCGGACTAGCGGGGGAACCGGGGAGCTGTTTTTT. This gives the protein CASSPRTSGGTGELFF.

The V call is TRBV6-6, the J call TRBJ2-7, with 9 nucleotides matching TRBD1. The CDR3 covers 15 residues. In germline, CDR1 is MNHNY, CDR2 SVGAGI (reference sequence). Germline trimming cut 6 bases from V and 3 bases from J; bases unmatched to any gene: 9. The CDR3 region is CASSFRRDRDYEQYF. As DNA, the CDR3 is TGTGCCAGCAGCTTCCGCCGGGACAGGGACTACGAGCAGTACTTC.

The chain links TRBV5-1 to TRBJ1-1; TRBD1 is a possible D gene (6 bases). With 1 base removed from V and 4 bases from J, the gap between germline ends came to 11 bases. CDR3 length equals 14 residues. CDR1 SGHRS and CDR2 YFSETQ come from the germline V gene. The CDR3 DNA is TGCGCCAGCAGCTTGAACAGGGCGAGCACTGAAGCTTTCTTT. Protein: CASSLNRASTEAFF.